These T cell receptor beta chains were read from a single sample in a study of blood T cell repertoires in COVID-19. This table comes from immunoSEQ multiplex PCR, and its TCRdb copy is limited to in-frame clones, with some not included. The sample records 150,000 to 250,000 clones, around 94% being singletons. The material sequenced was peripheral blood. The receptors stem from a man aged 25-40 years with COVID-19, enrolled during active disease. CDR3s include the opening cysteine and the closing phenylalanine or tryptophan. The order of the fields is clone size, V gene, D gene, J gene, CDR3 DNA, CDR3 protein. D genes are given only for firm matches. Size tells how often a clone was seen (once, few, many) or the class of an expanded clone, and some rows leave it out.

.	TRBV6-1	.	TRBJ2-5	TGTGCCAGCAGTGAAGAGGTAGGGAGAGAGACCCAGTACTTC	CASSEEVGRETQYF
.	TRBV6-4	.	TRBJ2-2	TGTGCCAGCAGCCCAGCCAGGTCAGCGAACACCGGGGAGCTGTTTTTT	CASSPARSANTGELFF
.	TRBV24-1	.	TRBJ2-2	TGTGCCACCAGTGATGGAGCCTCGAACACCGGGGAGCTGTTTTTT	CATSDGASNTGELFF
.	TRBV5-1	.	TRBJ1-2	TGCGCCAGCAGCTTAGAGGGTTTGAGCTATGGCTACACCTTC	CASSLEGLSYGYTF
.	TRBV7-9	.	TRBJ2-6	TGTGCCAGCAGCTTAGCGGCTCTCTCTGGGGCCAACGTCCTGACTTTC	CASSLAALSGANVLTF
.	TRBV12-3/TRBV12-4	.	TRBJ1-2	TGTGCCAGCAGTCCCCAGACTAACTATGGCTACACCTTC	CASSPQTNYGYTF
.	TRBV7-6	.	TRBJ2-6	TGTGCCAGCAGCTCACTCCGCCCCCGTGGACACCAGCGCTCTGGGGCCAACGTCCTGACTTTC	CASSSLRPRGHQRSGANVLTF
.	TRBV7-2	TRBD1	TRBJ1-5	TGTGCCAGCAGCTTGCAGGGGGGATTCAGCAATCAGCCCCAGCATTTT	CASSLQGGFSNQPQHF
.	TRBV5-1	TRBD1	TRBJ1-4	TGCGCCAGCAGTAAGGGGTTTACAGGGGCTCTTGGGGAAAAACTGTTTTTT	CASSKGFTGALGEKLFF
.	TRBV5-4	TRBD1	TRBJ1-2	TGTGCCAGCAGCTCCGACAGGGGTAATGGCTACACCTTC	CASSSDRGNGYTF
.	TRBV27	TRBD1	TRBJ2-7	TGTGCCAGCAGACAGCGTATAATACAGGGGGTAACCTACGAGCAGTACTTC	CASRQRIIQGVTYEQYF
.	TRBV25-1	.	TRBJ1-2	TGTGCCAGCAGTGAAGGGGGGGTCCTATATGGCTACACCTTC	CASSEGGVLYGYTF
.	TRBV11-2	.	TRBJ2-3	TGTGCCAGCACCCTACTCGGGGATACGCAGTATTTT	CASTLLGDTQYF
.	TRBV4-1	.	TRBJ2-1	TGCGCCAGCAGCCTAGCAGGGGTCTATGAGCAGTTCTTC	CASSLAGVYEQFF
.	TRBV19	.	TRBJ2-1	TGTGCCAGTAGCGCTAGGGGGAGCTCCTACAATGAGCAGTTCTTC	CASSARGSSYNEQFF
.	TRBV9	TRBD1	TRBJ1-2	TGTGCCAGCAGCGTAGAGGGACAGGGTTTTTATGGCTACACCTTC	CASSVEGQGFYGYTF
.	TRBV13	.	TRBJ1-3	TGTGCCAGCAGCGACCAGGGATCTGGAAACACCATATATTTT	CASSDQGSGNTIYF
.	TRBV27	.	TRBJ2-1	TGTGCCAGCAGTTTCCTTGCATTAGCGGTTAACGGCAATGAGCAGTTCTTC	CASSFLALAVNGNEQFF
.	TRBV2	.	TRBJ1-1	TGTGCCAGCAGTCCAGTGAACACTGAAGCTTTCTTT	CASSPVNTEAFF
.	TRBV4-1	.	TRBJ2-2	TGCGCCAGCAGCCAAGATCCCGGGAGGAACACCGGGGAGCTGTTTTTT	CASSQDPGRNTGELFF
.	TRBV18	TRBD1	TRBJ1-1	TGTGCCAGCTCACCAGTGACAGGGGATTTGACTGAAGCTTTCTTT	CASSPVTGDLTEAFF
.	TRBV27	TRBD2	TRBJ2-1	TGTGCCAGCAGTTCCTGGACTAGCGGGGAGTACAATGAGCAGTTCTTC	CASSSWTSGEYNEQFF
.	TRBV21-1	.	TRBJ1-1	TGTGCCAGCAGCAAAGCACCAGGGGGCACGGAGAACACTGAAGCTTTCTTT	CASSKAPGGTENTEAFF
.	TRBV2	.	TRBJ2-4	TGTGCCAGCAGTGAAGCCAGGGTCCTAGCCAAAAACATTCAGTACTTC	CASSEARVLAKNIQYF
.	TRBV2	.	TRBJ1-2	TGTGCCAGCAGTGAGGGGGGAGGCTATGGCTACACCTTC	CASSEGGGYGYTF
.	TRBV7-9	TRBD1	TRBJ1-4	TGTGCCAGCAGCCGACAGGGACCCTCGACTAATGAAAAACTGTTTTTT	CASSRQGPSTNEKLFF
.	TRBV29-1	TRBD2	TRBJ2-1	TGCAGCGTACCCGGGACTAGCGGGGGGGCCCCCGGGTTCTTC	CSVPGTSGGAPGFF
.	TRBV15	.	TRBJ1-1	TGTGCCACCAGCAGAGATCGAGGGACTGAAGCTTTCTTT	CATSRDRGTEAFF
.	TRBV9	TRBD2	TRBJ2-1	TGTGCCAGCAGCGTAACTAGCGAAAACAATGAGCAGTTCTTC	CASSVTSENNEQFF
.	TRBV11-2	.	TRBJ2-1	TGTGCCAGCAGCTTAGTGAGGGGGGGCTCCTACAATGAGCAGTTCTTC	CASSLVRGGSYNEQFF
.	TRBV7-9	TRBD1	TRBJ2-5	TGTGCCAGCAGCTTCTCTCCACAGGGGCGCGGGACCCAGTACTTC	CASSFSPQGRGTQYF
.	TRBV7-2	.	TRBJ2-2	TGTGCCAGCAGCTTAGGACCCGGGGGGAACACCGGGGAGCTGTTTTTT	CASSLGPGGNTGELFF
.	TRBV11-2	TRBD2	TRBJ2-3	TGTGCCAGCAGCTTAGACAGCGGGGGAGTTATCAGCACAGATACGCAGTATTTT	CASSLDSGGVISTDTQYF
few	TRBV6-5	.	TRBJ2-7	TGTGCCAGCAGTTACGGCGGTGGGACTTTGGCCTACGAGCAGTACTTC	CASSYGGGTLAYEQYF
once	TRBV6-4	.	TRBJ1-1	TGTGCCAGCAGTGAACAGGGTGGCACTGAAGCTTTCTTT	CASSEQGGTEAFF
.	TRBV4-1	TRBD1	TRBJ1-4	TGCGCCAGCAGCCAAGAGCAGGGGGCTAATGAAAAACTGTTTTTT	CASSQEQGANEKLFF
.	TRBV11-1	TRBD2	TRBJ2-1	TGTGCCAGCAGCTACCCTAGCGGGGGGGCCCCTGAGCAGTTCTTC	CASSYPSGGAPEQFF
once	TRBV27	TRBD1	TRBJ1-5	TGTGCCAGCAGACACGGACAGGGCAATCAGCCCCAGCATTTT	CASRHGQGNQPQHF
.	TRBV12-3/TRBV12-4	.	TRBJ1-5	TGTGCCAGCAGCGACAATGATCAGCCCCAGCATTTT	CASSDNDQPQHF
.	TRBV6-5	.	TRBJ1-5	TGTGCCAGCAGTTACCTCAGCAATCAGCCCCAGCATTTT	CASSYLSNQPQHF
.	TRBV19	.	TRBJ1-2	TGTGCCAGTAGTCTCACCTACGATGGCTACACCTTC	CASSLTYDGYTF
.	TRBV5-1	TRBD1	TRBJ1-1	TGCGCCAGCAGCTCCGAAGACAGGGGGCGAGGTTTGGCTTTCTTT	CASSSEDRGRGLAFF
.	TRBV30	.	TRBJ1-4	TGTGCCTGGAGTCCGGATGAAAAACTGTTTTTT	CAWSPDEKLFF
.	TRBV27	TRBD1	TRBJ1-5	TGTGCCAGCAGTCGGACAGGGGGCCCCCAGCCCCAGCATTTT	CASSRTGGPQPQHF
.	TRBV5-4	TRBD1	TRBJ1-1	TGTGCCAGCAGCGGGGACAGGGTAAACACTGAAGCTTTCTTT	CASSGDRVNTEAFF
.	TRBV11-2	TRBD2	TRBJ2-5	TGTGCCAGCAGCTTACTAGCGGGGGGAGAGACCCAGTACTTC	CASSLLAGGETQYF
.	TRBV5-6	.	TRBJ1-1	TGTGCCAGCAGCCGAATCCCCCAGGGGACTGAAGCTTTCTTT	CASSRIPQGTEAFF
.	TRBV3-1/TRBV3-2	TRBD1	TRBJ1-2	TGTGCCAGCAGCCAGGACCGGGACAGGGAGGGATATGGCTACACCTTC	CASSQDRDREGYGYTF
.	TRBV19	TRBD2	TRBJ2-2	TGTGCCAGTAGTGCCGGGGGGGCGGGCACCGGGGAGCTGTTTTTT	CASSAGGAGTGELFF
.	TRBV5-1	TRBD1	TRBJ2-7	TGCGCCAGCAGACCAGAGACAGGGAATTCCTACGAGCAGTACTTC	CASRPETGNSYEQYF
.	TRBV2	.	TRBJ1-2	TGTGCCAGCAGCCGGACTAGTTATGGCTACACCTTC	CASSRTSYGYTF
.	TRBV4-1	TRBD1	TRBJ2-2	TGCGCCAGCAGCCAGCCCGGGACAGGGGGAACCGGGGAGCTGTTTTTT	CASSQPGTGGTGELFF
.	TRBV5-5	.	TRBJ2-1	TGTGCCAGCAGCCCGCACGCAGGGCCGAGATCCTACAATGAGCAGTTCTTC	CASSPHAGPRSYNEQFF
.	TRBV2	.	TRBJ1-1	TGTGCCAGCAGAGACGACAGAGACACTGAAGCTTTCTTT	CASRDDRDTEAFF